Listed here are 2 T cell receptor beta chains from one sample, sequenced in a study of cytomegalovirus exposure and HLA in healthy donors. PCR amplification relied on 60 Vbeta primers (plus 13 Jbeta primers). Profiled with immunoSEQ multiplex PCR; TCRdb holds only in-frame clones, not every one. The sample consists of 200,000 to 250,000 clones, about 80% of them appearing once. The sequencing sample was made of PBMCs. These receptors came from a girl aged 10 to 17 in good health and CMV-seronegative.

This chain links TRBV5-1 with TRBJ2-5, with 8 bases aligning to TRBD1. V trimming: 4 bases; J trimming: 5 bases; junction bases outside the gene matches: 1. Looked up from germline, CDR1 is SGHRS and CDR2 is YFSETQ. This CDR3 spans 12 amino acids. The CDR3 is CASSRDRETQYF. The CDR3 DNA reads as TGCGCCAGCAGCCGGGACAGGGAGACCCAGTACTTC.

V usage is TRBV5-1 and J usage is TRBJ2-5; TRBD2 might be the D (7 bases). Trimming cost V 0 bases and J 9 bases, with 21 bases left between them. CDR3 size: 16 residues. Germline V gives CDR1 SGHRS, CDR2 YFSETQ. CDR3 coding DNA: TGCGCCAGCAGCTTGGTTTCTGGTTCTTTGGGGGGGCCCCAGTACTTC. This translates into CASSLVSGSLGGPQYF.